This T cell receptor (beta chain) is drawn from a study of T cell changes during pregnancy in multiple sclerosis. Produced via immunoSEQ multiplex PCR; TCRdb's table is partial and in-frame only. The table has roughly 90,000 clones, about 93% seen once. This CDR3 is 16 amino acids long. Per the germline V gene, CDR1 is SNHLY and CDR2 is FYNNEI. The junction had 11 bases not matched to a gene; V was cut back by 6 bases and J by 3 bases. The starting material was peripheral blood, obtained in the first trimester of pregnancy. This sequence originates from a female donor with multiple sclerosis, enrolled in a pregnancy study. This chain joins TRBV2 and TRBJ2-7; 10 positions match TRBD1. The CDR3 here is CASSAPGTGELYEQYF. The CDR3 bases are TGTGCCAGCAGCGCCCCCGGGACAGGGGAACTCTACGAGCAGTACTTC.